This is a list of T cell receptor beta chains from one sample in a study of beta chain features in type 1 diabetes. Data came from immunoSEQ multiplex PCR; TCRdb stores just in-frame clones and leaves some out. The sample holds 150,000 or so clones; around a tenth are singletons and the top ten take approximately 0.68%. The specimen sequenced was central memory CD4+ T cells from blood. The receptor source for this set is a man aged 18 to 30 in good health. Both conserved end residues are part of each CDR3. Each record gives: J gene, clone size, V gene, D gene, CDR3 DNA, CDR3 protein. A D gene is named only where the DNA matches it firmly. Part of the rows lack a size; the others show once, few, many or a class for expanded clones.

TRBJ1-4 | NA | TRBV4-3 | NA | TGCGCCAGCAGACTACATATGGTGCAGCCTAATGAAAAACTGTTTTTT | CASRLHMVQPNEKLFF
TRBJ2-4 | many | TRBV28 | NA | TGTGCCAGCAGCGGCAACGGGGTAATTCAGTACTTC | CASSGNGVIQYF
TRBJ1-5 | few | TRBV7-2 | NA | TGTGCCAGCAGCTCCGACAGGAACAATCAGCCCCAGCATTTT | CASSSDRNNQPQHF
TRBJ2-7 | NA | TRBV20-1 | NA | TGCAGTGCTGAGGTAGGGGGCGAGCAGTACTTC | CSAEVGGEQYF
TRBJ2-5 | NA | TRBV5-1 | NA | TGCGCCAGCAGTCGGGATGATGGAGCCACTACCCAGTACTTC | CASSRDDGATTQYF
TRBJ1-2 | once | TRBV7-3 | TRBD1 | TGTGCCAGCAGCCGACAGGGGAGGGAAGGCTACACCTTC | CASSRQGREGYTF
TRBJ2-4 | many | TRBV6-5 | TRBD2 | TGTGCCAGCAGCGCTAGCGGGGGGCCCAAAAACATTCAGTACTTC | CASSASGGPKNIQYF
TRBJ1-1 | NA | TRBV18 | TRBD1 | TGTGCCAGCTCGAGGGACAGACAGAACACTGAAGCTTTCTTT | CASSRDRQNTEAFF
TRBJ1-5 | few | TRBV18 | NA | TGTGCCAGCTCACCTGGCAGTCGCAATCAGCCCCAGCATTTT | CASSPGSRNQPQHF
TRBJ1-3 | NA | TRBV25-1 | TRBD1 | TGTGCCAGCAGCCCGGGACAGGGGACTGCTGGAAACACCATATATTTT | CASSPGQGTAGNTIYF
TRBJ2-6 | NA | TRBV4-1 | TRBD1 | TGCGCCAGCAGCCAACAGTCTCCTACAGGGGACTCTGGGGCCAACGTCCTGACTTTC | CASSQQSPTGDSGANVLTF
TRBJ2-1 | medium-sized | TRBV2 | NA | TGTGCCAGCAGTGAAGCGCTAGGGCAGTTCTTC | CASSEALGQFF
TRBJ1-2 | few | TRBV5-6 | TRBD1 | TGTGCCAGCAGCTCCTTCGGACAGGAGACCAACTATGGCTACACCTTC | CASSSFGQETNYGYTF
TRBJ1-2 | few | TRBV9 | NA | TGTGCCAGCAGCTTTTCCGGGACACCCAACTATGGCTACACCTTC | CASSFSGTPNYGYTF
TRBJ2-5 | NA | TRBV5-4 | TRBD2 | TGCGCCAGCAGCCAAGATCTCCCGGGGGGGCGTGAGACCCAGTACTTC | CASSQDLPGGRETQYF
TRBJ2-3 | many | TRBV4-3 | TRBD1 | TGCGCCAGCAGCCTGGGACAGGGGGCAGATACGCAGTATTTT | CASSLGQGADTQYF
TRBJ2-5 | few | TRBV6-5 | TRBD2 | TGTGCCAGCAGTTACGATCCGCGGGGGGGCCCGGAGACCCAGTACTTC | CASSYDPRGGPETQYF
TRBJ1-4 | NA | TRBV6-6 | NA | TGTGCCAGCATTTTAGGAACGGGTGAAAAACTGTTTTTT | CASILGTGEKLFF
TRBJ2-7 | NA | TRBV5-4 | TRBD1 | TGTGCCAGCAGCTTACCTCCCGGGACAGGGGGCGTTAAGACCTACGAGCAGTACTTC | CASSLPPGTGGVKTYEQYF
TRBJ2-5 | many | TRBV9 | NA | TGTGCCAGCAGCAGGACTACACAAGAGACCCAGTACTTC | CASSRTTQETQYF
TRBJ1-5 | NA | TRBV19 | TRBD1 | TGTGCCAGTAGTAAGACAGGGGATCGCCAGCCCCAGCATTTT | CASSKTGDRQPQHF
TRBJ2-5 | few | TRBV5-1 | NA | TGCGCCAGCAGCTTTGGCGGGGACCAAGAGACCCAGTACTTC | CASSFGGDQETQYF
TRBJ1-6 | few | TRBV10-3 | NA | TGTGCCATCAACAGGCAGTTTAATTCACCCCTCCACTTT | CAINRQFNSPLHF
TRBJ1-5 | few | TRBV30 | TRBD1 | TGTGCCTGGAGTACCGGGACAGGGAGTTTTCAGCCCCAGCATTTT | CAWSTGTGSFQPQHF
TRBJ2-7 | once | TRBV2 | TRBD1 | TGTGCCAGCAGTGCGGGACAGGGCCGCTACGAGCAGTACTTC | CASSAGQGRYEQYF
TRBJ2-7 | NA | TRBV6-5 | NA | TGTGCCAGCAGTTCTGAATACAGGGCGGTTAGGGAGCAGTACTTC | CASSSEYRAVREQYF
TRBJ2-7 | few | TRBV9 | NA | TGTGCCAGCAGCGGACAGGGACTGAGCGAGCAGTACTTC | CASSGQGLSEQYF
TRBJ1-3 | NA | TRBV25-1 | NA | TGTGCCAGCAGTGACCACCCCGGGACAGGAAACACCATATATTTT | CASSDHPGTGNTIYF
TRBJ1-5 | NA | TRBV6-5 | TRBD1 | TGTGCCAGCGGCTTCGGGACAGCGAATCAGCCCCAGCATTTT | CASGFGTANQPQHF
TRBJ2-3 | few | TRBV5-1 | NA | TGCGCCAGCAGCTGGAGGGGCGAGGGCACAGATACGCAGTATTTT | CASSWRGEGTDTQYF
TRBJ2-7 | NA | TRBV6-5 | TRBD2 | TGTGCCAGCAGTTACTCGGTAGCGGGGGAACCCTACGAGCAGTACTTC | CASSYSVAGEPYEQYF
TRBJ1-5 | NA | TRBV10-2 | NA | TGCGCCAGCAGTGAGGTGGGCGGGCTAGGGCCCCAGCATTTT | CASSEVGGLGPQHF
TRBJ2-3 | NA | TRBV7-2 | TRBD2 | TGTGCCAGCAGCCCCCAGTGGCTAGCGGGGGGGTTTGGGGCAGATACGCAGTATTTT | CASSPQWLAGGFGADTQYF
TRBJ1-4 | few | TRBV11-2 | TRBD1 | TGTGCCAGCAGCTTAGATGGGACAGTTAGTGAAAAACTGTTTTTT | CASSLDGTVSEKLFF
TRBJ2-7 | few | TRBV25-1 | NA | TGTGCCAGCAGTGAATACAGCGAGCAGTACTTC | CASSEYSEQYF
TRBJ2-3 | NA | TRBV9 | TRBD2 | TGTGCCAGCAGCGCCAGCGGGGGGGCCGCAGATACGCAGTATTTT | CASSASGGAADTQYF
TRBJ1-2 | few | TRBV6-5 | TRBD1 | TGTGCCAGCAGCCCATCGACAGGGAACTATGGCTACACCTTC | CASSPSTGNYGYTF
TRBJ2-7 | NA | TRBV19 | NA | TGTGCCAGTAGTGATCCGGGACTGAAGACCTACGAGCAGTACTTC | CASSDPGLKTYEQYF
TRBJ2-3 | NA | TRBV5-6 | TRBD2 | TGTGCCAGCAGCTTGGCTGGGGGGGAAGGGAGCACAGATACGCAGTATTTT | CASSLAGGEGSTDTQYF
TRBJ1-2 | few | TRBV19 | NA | TGTGCCAGTAGTATGGGACATCAGGGGGGCTACACCTTC | CASSMGHQGGYTF
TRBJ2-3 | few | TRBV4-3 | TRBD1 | TGCGCCAGCAGCCCCGGACAGGGCACAGATACGCAGTATTTT | CASSPGQGTDTQYF
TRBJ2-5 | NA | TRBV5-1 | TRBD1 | TGCGCCAGCAGCTTGGCCGGGACAGAATCTGAGACCCAGTACTTC | CASSLAGTESETQYF
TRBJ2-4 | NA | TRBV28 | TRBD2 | TGTGCCAGCAGTTCCCCGGGACTAGCGGGAAACATTCAGTACTTC | CASSSPGLAGNIQYF
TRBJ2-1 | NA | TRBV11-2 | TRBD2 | TGTGCCAGCAGCGATAGCGGGGGGGCAGGCAATGAGCAGTTCTTC | CASSDSGGAGNEQFF
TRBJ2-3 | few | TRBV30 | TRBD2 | TGTGCCTGGGATGGCGGGGGGAATACGCAGTATTTT | CAWDGGGNTQYF
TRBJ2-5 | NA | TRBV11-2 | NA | TGTGCCAGCAGCTTAGGGACAGCCGCTAGGCAAGAGACCCAGTACTTC | CASSLGTAARQETQYF
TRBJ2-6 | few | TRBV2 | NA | TGTGCCAGCAGTCCAGGCGCCTCTGGGGCCAACGTCCTGACTTTC | CASSPGASGANVLTF
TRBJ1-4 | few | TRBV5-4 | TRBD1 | TGTGCCAGCAGCTTGTTTGGGACAGAGAATGAAAAACTGTTTTTT | CASSLFGTENEKLFF
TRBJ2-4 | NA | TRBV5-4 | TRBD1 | TGTGCCAGCAGCCCGAGGGGGACAGGTGAAAACATTCAGTACTTC | CASSPRGTGENIQYF